The entry below gives a single T cell receptor beta chain sequence along with its context. This CDR3 is built from 19 residues. Trimming pared 0 bases from V and 6 bases from J, leaving 30 bases between. CDR1 and CDR2 (germline): GTSNPN, SVGIG (reference sequence). The sample comes from a study of technical replicates of blood from a handful of donors. Clones were read by immunoSEQ multiplex PCR, and TCRdb kept only the in-frame ones, dropping some. The table lists tens of thousands of clones, nearly 98% of them singletons. The chain is built from TRBV30 and TRBJ2-7, with a weak D call TRBD1 (6 bases). The receptor comes from a human donor in good health. The sample taken for sequencing was T cells isolated from PBMCs. Written as DNA, the CDR3 is TGTGCCTGGAGTGTACCCCGTGGGGGCCCCCTAGGAAGGATCCTCGAGCAGTACTTC. This translates into CAWSVPRGGPLGRILEQYF.